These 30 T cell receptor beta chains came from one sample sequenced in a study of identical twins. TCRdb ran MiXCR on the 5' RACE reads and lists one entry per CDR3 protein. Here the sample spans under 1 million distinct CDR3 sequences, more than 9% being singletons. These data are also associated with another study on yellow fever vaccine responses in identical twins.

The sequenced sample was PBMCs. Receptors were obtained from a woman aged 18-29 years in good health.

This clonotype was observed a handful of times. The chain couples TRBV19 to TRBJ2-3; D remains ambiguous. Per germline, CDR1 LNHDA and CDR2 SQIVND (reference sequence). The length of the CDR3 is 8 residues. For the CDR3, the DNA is TGTAACGGGCATACGCAGTATTTT. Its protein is CNGHTQYF. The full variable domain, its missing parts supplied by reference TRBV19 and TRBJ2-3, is DGGITQSPKYLFRKEGQNVTLSCEQNLNHDAMYWYRQDPGQGLRLIYYSQIVNDFQKGDIAEGYSVSREKKESFPLTVTSAQKNPTAFYLCNGHTQYFGPGTRLTVL.

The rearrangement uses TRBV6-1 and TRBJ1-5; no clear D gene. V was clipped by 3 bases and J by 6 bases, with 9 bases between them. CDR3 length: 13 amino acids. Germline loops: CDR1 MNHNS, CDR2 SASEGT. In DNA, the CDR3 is TGTGCCAGCAGTGAGCACCTTAGTCAGCCCCAGCATTTT. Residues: CASSEHLSQPQHF.

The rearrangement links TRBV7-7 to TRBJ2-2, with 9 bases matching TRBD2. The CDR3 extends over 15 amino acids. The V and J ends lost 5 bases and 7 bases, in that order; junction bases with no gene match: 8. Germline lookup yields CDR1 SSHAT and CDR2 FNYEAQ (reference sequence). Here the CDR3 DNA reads TGTGCCAGCAGCACCAGTCTAGCGGGACTCGGGGAGCTGTTTTTT. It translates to CASSTSLAGLGELFF.

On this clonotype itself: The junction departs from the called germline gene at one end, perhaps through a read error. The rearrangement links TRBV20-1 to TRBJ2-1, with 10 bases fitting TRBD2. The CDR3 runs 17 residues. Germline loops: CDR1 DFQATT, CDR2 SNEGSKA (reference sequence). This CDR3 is CCARDSGRSLSYNEQFF. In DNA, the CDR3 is TGCTGTGCTAGAGATAGCGGGAGGTCCCTCTCCTACAATGAGCAGTTCTTC.

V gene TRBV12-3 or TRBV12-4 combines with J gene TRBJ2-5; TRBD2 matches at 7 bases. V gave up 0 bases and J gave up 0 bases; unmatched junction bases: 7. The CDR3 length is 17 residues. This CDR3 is CASSLALLGGNQETQYF. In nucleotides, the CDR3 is TGTGCCAGCAGTTTAGCGCTCTTGGGGGGGAACCAAGAGACCCAGTACTTC.

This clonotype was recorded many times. CDR3 coding DNA: TGTGCCACCGAGGCCAAAAACATTCAGTACTTC. This translates into CATEAKNIQYF. The chain employs TRBV15 and TRBJ2-4; D gene uncertain. V lost 8 bases, J lost 1 base, and 3 bases lay in between. The CDR3 has 11 amino acids. CDR1 and CDR2 from the germline V gene are LNHNV and YYDKDF (reference sequence).

The CDR3 here is CASSLERAVFPPYGYTF. For the CDR3, the DNA is TGTGCCAGCAGTTTAGAAAGGGCCGTTTTTCCTCCCTATGGCTACACCTTC. The chain is built from TRBV12-3 or TRBV12-4 and TRBJ1-2; D uncertain. V dropped 1 base and J dropped 4 bases, with 19 bases sitting between them. CDR3 length: 17 residues.

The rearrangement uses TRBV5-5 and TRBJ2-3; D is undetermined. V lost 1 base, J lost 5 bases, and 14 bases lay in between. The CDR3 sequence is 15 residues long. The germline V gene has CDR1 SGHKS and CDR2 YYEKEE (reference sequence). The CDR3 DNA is TGTGCCAGCAGCTTGTTTAGAGGAGTCGGAGATACGCAGTATTTT. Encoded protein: CASSLFRGVGDTQYF. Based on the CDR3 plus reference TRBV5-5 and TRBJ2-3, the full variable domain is DAGVTQSPTHLIKTRGQQVTLRCSPISGHKSVSWYQQVLGQGPQFIFQYYEKEERGRGNFPDRFSARQFPNYSSELNVNALLLGDSALYLCASSLFRGVGDTQYFGPGTRLTVL.

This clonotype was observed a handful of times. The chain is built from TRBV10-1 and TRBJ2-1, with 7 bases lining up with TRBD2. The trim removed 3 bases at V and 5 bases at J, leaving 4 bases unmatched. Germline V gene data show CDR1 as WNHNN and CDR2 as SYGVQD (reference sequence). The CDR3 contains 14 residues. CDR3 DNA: TGCGCCAGCAGTGACGCGGGGGTCAACAATGAGCAGTTCTTC. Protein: CASSDAGVNNEQFF.

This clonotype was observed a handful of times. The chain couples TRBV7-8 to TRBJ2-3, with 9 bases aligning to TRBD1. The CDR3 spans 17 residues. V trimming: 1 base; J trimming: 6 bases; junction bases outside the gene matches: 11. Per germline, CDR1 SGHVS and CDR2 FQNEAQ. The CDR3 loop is CASSLEGTGYLADTQYF. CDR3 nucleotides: TGTGCCAGCAGCTTAGAAGGGACAGGGTACCTAGCGGATACGCAGTATTTT.

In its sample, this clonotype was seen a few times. CDR3 bases: TGTGCCAGGGCAGAGAGTGGGTACGAGCAGTACTTC. This codes for CARAESGYEQYF. V gene TRBV24-1 combines with J gene TRBJ2-7; the D is unclear. Germline CDR1 reads KGHDR; CDR2 reads SFDVKD. The V gene lost 11 bases and the J gene lost 4 bases, with 14 bases spanning the gap. The CDR3 is 12 amino acids.

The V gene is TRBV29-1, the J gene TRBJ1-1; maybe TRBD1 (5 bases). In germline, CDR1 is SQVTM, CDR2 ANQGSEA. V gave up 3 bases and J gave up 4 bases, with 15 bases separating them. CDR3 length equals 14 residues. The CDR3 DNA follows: TGCAGCGTTGAGGCGGGGGGACGGGGCACTGAAGCTTTCTTT. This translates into CSVEAGGRGTEAFF.

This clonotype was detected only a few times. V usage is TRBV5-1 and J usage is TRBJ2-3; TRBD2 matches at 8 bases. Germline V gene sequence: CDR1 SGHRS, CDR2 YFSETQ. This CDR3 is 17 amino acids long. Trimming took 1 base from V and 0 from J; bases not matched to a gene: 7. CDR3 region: CASSLKVAGTSTDTQYF. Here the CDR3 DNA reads TGCGCCAGCAGCTTGAAGGTAGCGGGAACTAGCACAGATACGCAGTATTTT.

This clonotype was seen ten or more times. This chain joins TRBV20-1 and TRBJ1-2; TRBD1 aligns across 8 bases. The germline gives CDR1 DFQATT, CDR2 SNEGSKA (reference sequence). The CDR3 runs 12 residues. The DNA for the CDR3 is TGCATAGGACAGGGCGCTAACTATGGCTACACCTTC. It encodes CIGQGANYGYTF.

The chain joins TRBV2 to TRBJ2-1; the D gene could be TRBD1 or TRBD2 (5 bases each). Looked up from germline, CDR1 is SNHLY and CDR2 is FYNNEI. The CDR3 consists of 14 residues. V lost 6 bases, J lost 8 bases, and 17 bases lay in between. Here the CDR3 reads CASRVRDPRDEQFF. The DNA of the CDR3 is TGTGCCAGCAGAGTCCGGGACCCCCGCGATGAGCAGTTCTTC.

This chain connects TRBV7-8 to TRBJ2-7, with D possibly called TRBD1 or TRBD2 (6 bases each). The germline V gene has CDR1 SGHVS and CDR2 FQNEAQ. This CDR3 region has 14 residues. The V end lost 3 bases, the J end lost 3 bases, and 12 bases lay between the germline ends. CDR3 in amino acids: CASSFSGGGYEQYV. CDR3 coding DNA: TGTGCCAGCAGCTTTTCCGGGGGCGGCTACGAGCAGTACGTC.

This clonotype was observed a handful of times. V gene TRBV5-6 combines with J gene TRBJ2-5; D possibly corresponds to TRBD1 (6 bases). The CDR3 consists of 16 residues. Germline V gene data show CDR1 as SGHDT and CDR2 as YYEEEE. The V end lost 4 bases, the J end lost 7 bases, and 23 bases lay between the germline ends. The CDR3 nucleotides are TGTGCCAGCAGCCTGGCCTCCCGGGACACCATGGGGACCCAGTACTTC. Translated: CASSLASRDTMGTQYF.

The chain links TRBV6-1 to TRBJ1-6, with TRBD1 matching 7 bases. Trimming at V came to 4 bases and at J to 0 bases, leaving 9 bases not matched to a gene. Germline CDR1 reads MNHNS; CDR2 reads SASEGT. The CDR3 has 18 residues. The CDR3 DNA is TGTGCCAGCAGTGGACGGGACAGACCGAGCTCCTATAATTCACCCCTCCACTTT. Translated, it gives CASSGRDRPSSYNSPLHF.

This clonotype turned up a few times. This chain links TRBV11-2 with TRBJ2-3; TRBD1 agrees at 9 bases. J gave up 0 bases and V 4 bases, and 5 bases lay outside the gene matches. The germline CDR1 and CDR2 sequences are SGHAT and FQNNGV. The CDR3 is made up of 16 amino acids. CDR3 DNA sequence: TGTGCCAGCAGCTCCCGGACAGGGGAAAGCACAGATACGCAGTATTTT. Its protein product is CASSSRTGESTDTQYF.

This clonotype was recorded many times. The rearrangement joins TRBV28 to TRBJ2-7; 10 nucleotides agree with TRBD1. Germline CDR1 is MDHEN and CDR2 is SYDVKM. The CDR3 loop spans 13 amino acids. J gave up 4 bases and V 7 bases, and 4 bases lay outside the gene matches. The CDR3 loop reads CASTGQGRYEQYF. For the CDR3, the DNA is TGTGCCAGCACGGGACAGGGGAGGTACGAGCAGTACTTC.

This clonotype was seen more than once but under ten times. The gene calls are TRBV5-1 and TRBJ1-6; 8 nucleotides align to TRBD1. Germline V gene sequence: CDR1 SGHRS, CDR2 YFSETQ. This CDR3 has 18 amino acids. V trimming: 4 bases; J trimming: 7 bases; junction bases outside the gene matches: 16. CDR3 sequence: CASSTGGQGSTGNSPLHF. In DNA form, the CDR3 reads TGCGCCAGCAGCACCGGCGGACAGGGCTCTACGGGGAATTCACCCCTCCACTTT.

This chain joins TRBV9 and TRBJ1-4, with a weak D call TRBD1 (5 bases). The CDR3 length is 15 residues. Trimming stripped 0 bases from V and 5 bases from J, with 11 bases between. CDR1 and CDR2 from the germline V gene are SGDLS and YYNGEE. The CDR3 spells CASSVAGRKNEKLFF. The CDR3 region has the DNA TGTGCCAGCAGCGTAGCGGGACGGAAGAATGAAAAACTGTTTTTT.

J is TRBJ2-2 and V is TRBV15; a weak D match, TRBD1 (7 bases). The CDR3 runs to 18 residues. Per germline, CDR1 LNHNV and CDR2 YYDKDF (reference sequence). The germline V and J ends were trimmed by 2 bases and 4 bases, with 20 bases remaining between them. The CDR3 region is CATSRPWGGQGGTGELFF. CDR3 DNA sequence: TGTGCCACCAGCAGACCCTGGGGCGGGCAGGGGGGCACCGGGGAGCTGTTTTTT.

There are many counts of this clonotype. DNA of the CDR3: TGCGCCAGCAGCCAAACAGCTACAGGAGCCTACTACGAGCAGTACTTC. Protein: CASSQTATGAYYEQYF. This rearrangement joins TRBV4-1 to TRBJ2-7; tentative D call: TRBD1 (5 bases). CDR3 length: 16 residues. The germline gives CDR1 MGHRA, CDR2 YSYEKL. V was clipped by 2 bases and J by 3 bases, with 17 bases between them.

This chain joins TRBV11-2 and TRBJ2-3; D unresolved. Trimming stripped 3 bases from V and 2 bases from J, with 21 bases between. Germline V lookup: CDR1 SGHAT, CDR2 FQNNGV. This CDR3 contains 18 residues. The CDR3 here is CASSFLPLSGLPTDTQYF. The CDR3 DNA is TGTGCCAGCAGCTTTCTCCCTTTGTCCGGGCTTCCCACAGATACGCAGTATTTT.

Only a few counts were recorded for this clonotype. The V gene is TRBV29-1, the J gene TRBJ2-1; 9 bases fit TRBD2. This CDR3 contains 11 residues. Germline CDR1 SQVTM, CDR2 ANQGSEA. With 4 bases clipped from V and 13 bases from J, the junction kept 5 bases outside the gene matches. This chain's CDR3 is CSVVAGGLQFF. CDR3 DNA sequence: TGCAGCGTTGTTGCGGGGGGGCTACAGTTCTTC.

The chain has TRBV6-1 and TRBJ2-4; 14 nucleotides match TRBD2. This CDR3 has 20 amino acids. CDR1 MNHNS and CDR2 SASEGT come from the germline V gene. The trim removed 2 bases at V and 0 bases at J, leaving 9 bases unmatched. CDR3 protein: CASSEFGLAGGLIAKNIQYF. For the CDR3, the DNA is TGTGCCAGCAGTGAATTCGGACTAGCGGGAGGATTGATAGCCAAAAACATTCAGTACTTC.

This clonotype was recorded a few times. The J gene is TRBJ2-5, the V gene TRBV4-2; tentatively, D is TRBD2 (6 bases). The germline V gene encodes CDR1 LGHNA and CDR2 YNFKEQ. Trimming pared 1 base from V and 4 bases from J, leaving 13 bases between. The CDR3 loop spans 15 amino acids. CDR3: CASSQAPGVGETQYF. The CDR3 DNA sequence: TGTGCCAGCAGCCAAGCGCCGGGGGTTGGAGAGACCCAGTACTTC.

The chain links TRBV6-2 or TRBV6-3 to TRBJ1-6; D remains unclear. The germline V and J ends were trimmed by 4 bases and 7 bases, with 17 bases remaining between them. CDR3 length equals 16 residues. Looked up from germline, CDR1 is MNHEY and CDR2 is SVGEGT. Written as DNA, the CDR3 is TGTGCCAGCAGTTGGGAGGAGAAGGTCGTAAATTCACCCCTCCACTTT. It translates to CASSWEEKVVNSPLHF.

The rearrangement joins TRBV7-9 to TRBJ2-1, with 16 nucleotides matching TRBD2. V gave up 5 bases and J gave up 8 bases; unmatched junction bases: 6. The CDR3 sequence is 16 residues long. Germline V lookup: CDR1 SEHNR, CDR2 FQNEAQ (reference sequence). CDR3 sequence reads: CASSPTGTSGRDEQFF. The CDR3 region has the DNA TGTGCCAGCAGCCCAACCGGGACTAGCGGGAGGGATGAGCAGTTCTTC. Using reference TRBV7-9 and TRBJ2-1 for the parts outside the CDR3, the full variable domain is DTGVSQNPRHKITKRGQNVTFRCDPISEHNRLYWYRQTLGQGPEFLTYFQNEAQLEKSRLLSDRFSAERPKGSFSTLEIQRTEQGDSAMYLCASSPTGTSGRDEQFFGPGTRLTVL.